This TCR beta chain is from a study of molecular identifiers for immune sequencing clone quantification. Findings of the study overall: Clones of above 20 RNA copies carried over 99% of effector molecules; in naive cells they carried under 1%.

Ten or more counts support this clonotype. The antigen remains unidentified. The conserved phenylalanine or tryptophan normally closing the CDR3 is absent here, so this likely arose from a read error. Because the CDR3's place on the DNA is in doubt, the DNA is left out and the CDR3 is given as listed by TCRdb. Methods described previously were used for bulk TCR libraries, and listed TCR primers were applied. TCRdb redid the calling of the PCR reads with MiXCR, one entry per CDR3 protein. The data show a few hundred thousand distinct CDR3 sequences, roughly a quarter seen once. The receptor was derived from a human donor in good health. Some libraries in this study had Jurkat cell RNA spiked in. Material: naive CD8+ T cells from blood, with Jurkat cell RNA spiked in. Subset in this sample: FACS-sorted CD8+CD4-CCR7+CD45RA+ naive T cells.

The CDR3 is CAISGDRGS. The chain couples TRBV10-3 to TRBJ2-7; the table's D call, TRBD1, has no DNA check behind it. Germline assignment: CDR1 ENHRY and CDR2 SYGVKD. The CDR3 totals 9 residues, both ends included.